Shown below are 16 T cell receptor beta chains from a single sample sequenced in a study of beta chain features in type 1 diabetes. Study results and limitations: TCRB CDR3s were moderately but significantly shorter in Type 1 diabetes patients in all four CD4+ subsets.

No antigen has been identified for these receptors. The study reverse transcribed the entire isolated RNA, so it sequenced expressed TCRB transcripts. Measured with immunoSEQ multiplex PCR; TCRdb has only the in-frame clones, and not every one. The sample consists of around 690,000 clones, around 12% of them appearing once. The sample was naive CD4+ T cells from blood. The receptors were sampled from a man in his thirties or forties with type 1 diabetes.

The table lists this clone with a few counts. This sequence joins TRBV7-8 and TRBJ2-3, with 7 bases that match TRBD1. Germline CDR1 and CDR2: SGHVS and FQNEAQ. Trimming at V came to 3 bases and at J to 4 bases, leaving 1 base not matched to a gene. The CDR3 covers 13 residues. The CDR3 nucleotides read TGTGCCAGCAGCTTTCAGGGGGCAGATACGCAGTATTTT. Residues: CASSFQGADTQYF. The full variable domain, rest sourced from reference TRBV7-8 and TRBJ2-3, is GAGVSQSPRYKVAKRGQDVALRCDPISGHVSLFWYQQALGQGPEFLTYFQNEAQLDKSGLPSDRFFAERPEGSVSTLKIQRTQQEDSAVYLCASSFQGADTQYFGPGTRLTVL.

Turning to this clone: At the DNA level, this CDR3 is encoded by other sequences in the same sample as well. This CDR3 reads CASSLGLAGYQETQYF. The CDR3 coding sequence is TGTGCCAGCAGCTTGGGACTAGCGGGGTACCAAGAGACCCAGTACTTC. The V gene is TRBV7-2, the J gene TRBJ2-5, with 13 bases that match TRBD2. The germline CDR1 and CDR2 sequences are SGHTA and FQGNSA. After removal of 3 bases from V and 0 bases from J, the junction contained 1 base not matched to a gene. There are 16 residues in the CDR3.

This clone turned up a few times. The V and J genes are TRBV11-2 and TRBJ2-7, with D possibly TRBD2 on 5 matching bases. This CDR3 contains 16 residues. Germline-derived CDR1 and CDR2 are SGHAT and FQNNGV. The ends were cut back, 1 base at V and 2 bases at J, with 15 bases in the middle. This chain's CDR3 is CASSLVVRTPPYEQYF. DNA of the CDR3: TGTGCCAGCAGCTTAGTCGTCAGGACTCCTCCCTACGAGCAGTACTTC.

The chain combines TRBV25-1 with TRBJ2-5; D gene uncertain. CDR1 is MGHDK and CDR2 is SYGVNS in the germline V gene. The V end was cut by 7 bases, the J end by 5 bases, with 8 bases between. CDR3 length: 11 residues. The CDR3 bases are TGTGCCAGCACCCAAAGCGAGACCCAGTACTTC. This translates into CASTQSETQYF.

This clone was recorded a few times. The CDR3 nucleotides are TGTGCCAGCACCCTTACTAGCTCCTACGAGCAGTACTTC. This encodes CASTLTSSYEQYF. The J gene is TRBJ2-7, the V gene TRBV16; perhaps TRBD2 as D (5 bases). The CDR3 covers 13 residues. Germline V gives CDR1 KGHSY, CDR2 FQNENV. Trimming took 7 bases from V and 0 from J, leaving 10 bases between them.

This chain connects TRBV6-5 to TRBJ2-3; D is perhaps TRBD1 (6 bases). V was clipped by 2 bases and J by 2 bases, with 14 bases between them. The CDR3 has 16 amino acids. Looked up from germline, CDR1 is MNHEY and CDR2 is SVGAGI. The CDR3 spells CASSYTDRFSTDTQYF. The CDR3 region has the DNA TGTGCCAGCAGTTACACCGACAGGTTCTCCACAGATACGCAGTATTTT.

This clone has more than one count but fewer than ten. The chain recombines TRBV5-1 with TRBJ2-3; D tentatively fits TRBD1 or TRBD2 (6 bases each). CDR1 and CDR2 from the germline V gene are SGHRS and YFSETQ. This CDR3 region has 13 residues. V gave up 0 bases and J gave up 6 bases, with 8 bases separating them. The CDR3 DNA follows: TGCGCCAGCAGCTTGGACGGGGGCGATACGCAGTATTTT. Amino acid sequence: CASSLDGGDTQYF.

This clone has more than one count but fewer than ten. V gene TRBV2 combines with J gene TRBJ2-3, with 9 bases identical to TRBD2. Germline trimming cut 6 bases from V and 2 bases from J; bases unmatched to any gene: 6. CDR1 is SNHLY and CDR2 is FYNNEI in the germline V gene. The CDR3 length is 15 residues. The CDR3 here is CASSTGTSPTDTQYF. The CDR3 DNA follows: TGTGCCAGCAGCACCGGGACTAGCCCCACAGATACGCAGTATTTT.

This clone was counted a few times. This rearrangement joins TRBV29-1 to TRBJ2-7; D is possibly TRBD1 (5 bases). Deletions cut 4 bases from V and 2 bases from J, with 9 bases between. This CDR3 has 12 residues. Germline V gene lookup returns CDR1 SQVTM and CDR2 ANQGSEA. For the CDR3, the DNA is TGCAGCGTTGCGGACATAGCCTACGAGCAGTACTTC. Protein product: CSVADIAYEQYF.

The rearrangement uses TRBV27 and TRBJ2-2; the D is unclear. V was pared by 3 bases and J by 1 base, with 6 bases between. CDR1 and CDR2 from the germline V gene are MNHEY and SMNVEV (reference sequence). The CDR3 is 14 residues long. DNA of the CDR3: TGTGCCAGCAGTTTCCCCGGGAACACCGGGGAGCTGTTTTTT. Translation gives CASSFPGNTGELFF.

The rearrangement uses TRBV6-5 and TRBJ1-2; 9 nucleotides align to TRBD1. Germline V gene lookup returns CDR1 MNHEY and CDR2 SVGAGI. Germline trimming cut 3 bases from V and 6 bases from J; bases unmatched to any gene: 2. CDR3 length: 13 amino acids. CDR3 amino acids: CASSYRTGDGYTF. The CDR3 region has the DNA TGTGCCAGCAGTTATAGGACAGGGGATGGCTACACCTTC.

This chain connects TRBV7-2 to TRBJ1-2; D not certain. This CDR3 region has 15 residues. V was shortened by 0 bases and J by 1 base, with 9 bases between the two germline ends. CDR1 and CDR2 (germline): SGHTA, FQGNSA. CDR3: CASSLAFGINYGYTF. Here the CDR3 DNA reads TGTGCCAGCAGCTTAGCATTTGGGATTAACTATGGCTACACCTTC.

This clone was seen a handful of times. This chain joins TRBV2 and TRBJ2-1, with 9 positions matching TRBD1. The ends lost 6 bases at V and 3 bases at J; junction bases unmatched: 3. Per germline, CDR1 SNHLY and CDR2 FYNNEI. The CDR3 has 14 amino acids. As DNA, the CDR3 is TGTGCCAGCAGGGGGACAGGGAACTACAATGAGCAGTTCTTC. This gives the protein CASRGTGNYNEQFF. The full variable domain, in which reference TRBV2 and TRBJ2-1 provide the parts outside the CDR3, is EPEVTQTPSHQVTQMGQEVILRCVPISNHLYFYWYRQILGQKVEFLVSFYNNEISEKSEIFDDQFSVERPDGSNFTLKIRSTKLEDSAMYFCASRGTGNYNEQFFGPGTRLTVL.

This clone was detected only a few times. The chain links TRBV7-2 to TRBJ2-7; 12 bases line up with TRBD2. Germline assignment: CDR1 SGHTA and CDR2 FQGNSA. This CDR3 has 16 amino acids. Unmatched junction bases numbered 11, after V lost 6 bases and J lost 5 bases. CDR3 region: CASSLGLAGPGDEQYF. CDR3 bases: TGTGCCAGCAGTCTCGGACTAGCGGGGCCCGGGGACGAGCAGTACTTC.

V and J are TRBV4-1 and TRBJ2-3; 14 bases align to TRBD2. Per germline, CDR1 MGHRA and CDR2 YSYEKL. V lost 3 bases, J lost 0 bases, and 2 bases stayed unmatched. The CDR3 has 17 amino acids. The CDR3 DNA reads TGCGCCAGCAGCCACGGGACTAGCGGGAGTAGCACAGATACGCAGTATTTT. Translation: CASSHGTSGSSTDTQYF.

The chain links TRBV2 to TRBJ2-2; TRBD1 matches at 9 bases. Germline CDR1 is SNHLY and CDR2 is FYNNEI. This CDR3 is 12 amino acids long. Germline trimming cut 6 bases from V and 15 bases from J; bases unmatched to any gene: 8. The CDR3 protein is CASSPDRGRVFF. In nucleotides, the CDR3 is TGTGCCAGCAGCCCGGACAGGGGAAGGGTGTTTTTT.